A selection of T cell receptor beta chains follows, all from one sample in a study of control samples from healthy donors and cancer patients. TCRdb's copy holds only in-frame clones and misses some; the assay was immunoSEQ multiplex PCR. The sample lists about 18,000 clones; under 90% were seen once. The specimen sequenced was PBMCs. These receptors were taken from a woman aged 70 to 79 with lung cancer. Each CDR3 is given without its conserved first and last residue.

J gene	CDR3 length	V gene	CDR3 protein
TRBJ1-1	13	TRBV6-2/TRBV6-3	ASSYGGYRNTEAF
TRBJ2-1	16	TRBV9	ASSGRLAGGPRGNEQF
TRBJ2-5	12	TRBV10-3	AISEGTGRETQY
TRBJ1-2	11	TRBV6-2/TRBV6-3	ASSFGQNYGYT
TRBJ1-6	12	TRBV5-6	ASSLGRFDSPLH
TRBJ2-3	12	TRBV5-1	ASSFGQAPDTQY
TRBJ1-1	13	TRBV19	ASSIDSTPVTEAF
TRBJ2-7	12	TRBV6-5	ASSLTPTGDEQY
TRBJ1-2	12	TRBV10-3	AISDGGGDYGYT
TRBJ1-4	14	TRBV7-9	ASSPVPGATNEKLF
TRBJ1-2	12	TRBV5-8	ASSLKRTYYGYT
TRBJ2-3	12	TRBV4-3	ASSQDINTDTQY
TRBJ1-5	10	TRBV7-9	ASSFRTQPQH
TRBJ2-4	13	TRBV24-1	ATSEPGQSQNIQY
TRBJ2-3	14	TRBV5-6	ASSLLAGRGTDTQY
TRBJ2-1	14	TRBV7-3	ASSPSDGLTYNEQF
TRBJ2-7	13	TRBV2	ASGGAGGPSDEQY
TRBJ2-1	14	TRBV9	ASSISTSGSFYEQF
TRBJ2-1	14	TRBV7-9	ASSPRTGFRVDEQF
TRBJ1-1	13	TRBV4-3	ASSQDFQGPHEAF
TRBJ2-5	12	TRBV7-3	ASSPTGLQETQY
TRBJ2-4	9	TRBV5-1	ASSLEDIQY
TRBJ2-3	12	TRBV19	ASSSSDRTDTQY
TRBJ2-5	10	TRBV12-3/TRBV12-4	ASSSSGETQY
TRBJ2-2	12	TRBV29-1	SVPKQTNTGELF
TRBJ1-1	9	TRBV30	AWSGIREAF
TRBJ1-1	11	TRBV7-8	ASSLELNTEAF
TRBJ2-3	14	TRBV9	ASSVLRGGYTDTQY
TRBJ1-1	13	TRBV2	ASSPDRGSNTEAF
TRBJ2-5	13	TRBV5-1	ASSPGPNPKETQY
TRBJ1-2	12	TRBV10-3	AISETDRGYGYT
TRBJ1-1	11	TRBV9	ASTVGENTEAF
TRBJ2-7	11	TRBV12-5	ASGLDRGYEQY
TRBJ1-5	13	TRBV19	ASSIDTGDYQPQH
TRBJ2-7	13	TRBV7-2	ASSLGDSNSYEQY
TRBJ2-1	13	TRBV29-1	SVERGLAGLNEQF
TRBJ2-7	13	TRBV15	ATTEGLAGTYEQY
TRBJ1-1	11	TRBV6-4	ASRSQGNTEAF
TRBJ2-5	12	TRBV10-3	AISDRGSQETQY
TRBJ2-2	11	TRBV28	ASSLSDTGELF
TRBJ2-7	12	TRBV4-1	ASSPGQRPYEQY
TRBJ1-1	11	TRBV18	ASSPSQNTEAF
TRBJ2-7	11	TRBV29-1	SVEVGQGYEQY
TRBJ1-3	10	TRBV28	ASSGTGNTIY
TRBJ2-6	13	TRBV5-1	ASSLEGIGANVLT